This T cell receptor (beta chain) was captured in a study of blood T cell repertoires in COVID-19. Study in general: Samples representing acute and convalescent COVID-19 were sourced from the United States, Italy and Spain. Sources were T cells, B-cell-depleted T cells, or PBMCs; the material itself was cDNA or gDNA.

V gave up 1 base and J gave up 7 bases; unmatched junction bases: 10. This CDR3 has 16 residues. Germline V gene lookup returns CDR1 SGHVS and CDR2 FNYEAQ. This clone occurred once. Source study methods: Reference gene primer amplification yielded estimated nucleated cell counts. The assay was immunoSEQ multiplex PCR, and TCRdb's table has in-frame clones only and misses some. That table furnishes V, J and clone size, whereas the DNA furnished D and trimming. The sample lists about 110,000 clones, 65% to 90% seen once, with 7.9% in the top ten. J is TRBJ2-4 and V is TRBV7-6; 7 positions agree with TRBD1. This sequence was found in a woman at least 80 years old with active or convalescent COVID-19. Material for sequencing was peripheral blood. CDR3 DNA: TGTGCCAGCAGCTTAGGATCGGACAGGAGAGGGAACATTCAGTACTTC. This codes for CASSLGSDRRGNIQYF.